This TCR beta chain was retrieved from a study of T cells in Graves' hyperthyroidism and ophthalmopathy. RNA transcripts yielded amplified TCR beta CDR3 regions. HTBI primers were employed in a first-round RT-PCR of the TCR CDR3. One entry per CDR3 protein, called by TCRdb with MiXCR from the multiplex PCR reads. The table lists about 640,000 distinct CDR3 sequences, roughly 15% of them singletons. Ten or more counts support this clonotype. Its target is unknown. Thyroid ultrasound, orbital computed tomography, clinical symptoms, and serum thyroxine and TRAb underpinned diagnoses. In germline, CDR1 is LNHNV, CDR2 YYDKDF (reference sequence). The CDR3 sequence is 14 residues long. Trimming cost V 9 bases and J 2 bases, with 16 bases left between them. Study outcomes and limitations: Most thyroid clonotypes that were expanded above 0.001 also turned up in blood.

Sequenced input: blood. The receptor comes from a woman aged 50 to 60 with Graves' ophthalmopathy. This sequence joins TRBV15 and TRBJ1-1; D gene uncertain. CDR3 DNA sequence: TGTGCCACTAGATCGGGTATAGTCAACACTGAAGCTTTCTTT. Its translation: CATRSGIVNTEAFF.